Listed below are T cell receptor beta chains from one sample, sequenced in a study of vaccination and CD4 T cells after COVID-19. TCRdb recomputed calls from the PCR reads with MiXCR, one row per CDR3 protein. Of 17,000 or so distinct CDR3 sequences listed, approximately 60% are singletons. These receptors' targets are unknown. Sequences were derived from CD4+ T cells from blood, cultured in vitro, sampled after SARS-CoV-2 vaccination. These receptors all come from a human donor who had recovered from COVID-19. CDR3s leave out the opening cysteine and the closing phenylalanine or tryptophan. D genes are given only for firm matches.

CDR3	D	V	length	J
ATSRGGGQGFNQPQH	.	TRBV15	15	TRBJ1-5
ASSRTMTEAF	.	TRBV19	10	TRBJ1-1
ASKQGGTEAF	TRBD1	TRBV6-1	10	TRBJ1-1
SARDRDWNSPLH	.	TRBV20-1	12	TRBJ1-6
ASSREGNTEAF	.	TRBV7-9	11	TRBJ1-1
ASGQGRTYEQY	TRBD1	TRBV6-1	11	TRBJ2-7
ASSTQGAGYT	.	TRBV6-2/TRBV6-3	10	TRBJ1-2
ASRAGLAGGPGAGELF	TRBD2	TRBV7-9	16	TRBJ2-2
ASSIKGGYEQY	.	TRBV19	11	TRBJ2-7
ASSYLSGNTEAF	.	TRBV27	12	TRBJ1-1
ASSRGTGTELYEQY	TRBD1	TRBV7-6	14	TRBJ2-7
ASSQETQY	.	TRBV6-1	8	TRBJ2-5
ASSLSGGRGREQY	TRBD2	TRBV19	13	TRBJ2-7
ASSLVDGGNSPLH	.	TRBV7-2	13	TRBJ1-6
SAAQGAETQY	.	TRBV20-1	10	TRBJ2-5
ASSQDLVARYGYT	.	TRBV4-1	13	TRBJ1-2
ASSQTATGNTIY	.	TRBV5-1	12	TRBJ1-3
SAGTGWNTEAF	.	TRBV29-1	11	TRBJ1-1
SAIPAGLQETQY	.	TRBV29-1	12	TRBJ2-5
SASSTSLKTQY	.	TRBV20-1	11	TRBJ2-5
AISAGGALDTQY	.	TRBV10-3	12	TRBJ2-3
ASSRGPQETQY	.	TRBV4-2	11	TRBJ2-5
AWIWEGGYKGYT	.	TRBV30	12	TRBJ1-2
AWSEARAVHEQF	.	TRBV30	12	TRBJ2-1
ASSEDRSTEAF	.	TRBV11-3	11	TRBJ1-1
ASSIGQGVQPQH	TRBD1	TRBV6-2/TRBV6-3	12	TRBJ1-5
ASTKLAGGHYEQY	TRBD2	TRBV6-2/TRBV6-3	13	TRBJ2-7
ASSLRDGKQF	.	TRBV12-3/TRBV12-4	10	TRBJ2-1
ASVFGSNQPQH	.	TRBV6-2/TRBV6-3	11	TRBJ1-5
SARASTDTQY	.	TRBV20-1	10	TRBJ2-3
SARPPAGGQPQH	.	TRBV20-1	12	TRBJ1-5
ASSWDRNQPQH	.	TRBV19	11	TRBJ1-5
ASSLGGGGGTSTDTQY	.	TRBV7-9	16	TRBJ2-3
ASSSQGYEQF	.	TRBV7-9	10	TRBJ2-1
ASSLSGVNTEAF	.	TRBV5-4	12	TRBJ1-1
AINPDRGGEAF	TRBD1	TRBV6-1	11	TRBJ1-1
AVPDRGEANTGELF	TRBD2	TRBV6-1	14	TRBJ2-2
ASSPTGEDTEAF	TRBD1	TRBV11-2	12	TRBJ1-1
ASSDDRGRNQPQH	TRBD1	TRBV6-1	13	TRBJ1-5
ASSSSLGDTQY	.	TRBV11-3	11	TRBJ2-3
ASSEDGGVSYT	.	TRBV2	11	TRBJ1-2